The TCR beta chain described here comes from a study of post-analysis software for immune sequencing data. Study-level background: In terms of disease course, relapsing-remitting, secondary progressive and progressive-relapsing multiple sclerosis were included. Whole-study results and caveats: Batch-mates among the samples co-clustered strongly by F measure. When compared against controls, multiple sclerosis patients showed significantly lower normalized Chao1 diversity.

TCR beta libraries were prepared from cDNA with unique molecular identifiers. It was from roughly 1 to 10 million T cells that about half a million cDNA molecules came. TCRdb used MiXCR to reprocess the PCR reads, holding one entry per CDR3 protein. The table lists hundreds of thousands of distinct CDR3 sequences, roughly 27% of them singletons. Notes on this clonotype: Its antigen remains unknown.

The receptor was isolated from a girl aged 5 to 17 with multiple sclerosis. Material for sequencing was blood.

The CDR3 DNA reads as TGCAGTGCTCGACCCTTGGGGGCCGGAAATGAGCAGTTCTTC. Protein sequence: CSARPLGAGNEQFF. The chain recombines TRBV20-1 with TRBJ2-1, with D perhaps matching TRBD1 (6 bases). Germline CDR1 reads DFQATT; CDR2 reads SNEGSKA (reference sequence). V lost 5 bases to trimming and J lost 7 bases, with 18 bases between them. The CDR3 totals 14 residues.